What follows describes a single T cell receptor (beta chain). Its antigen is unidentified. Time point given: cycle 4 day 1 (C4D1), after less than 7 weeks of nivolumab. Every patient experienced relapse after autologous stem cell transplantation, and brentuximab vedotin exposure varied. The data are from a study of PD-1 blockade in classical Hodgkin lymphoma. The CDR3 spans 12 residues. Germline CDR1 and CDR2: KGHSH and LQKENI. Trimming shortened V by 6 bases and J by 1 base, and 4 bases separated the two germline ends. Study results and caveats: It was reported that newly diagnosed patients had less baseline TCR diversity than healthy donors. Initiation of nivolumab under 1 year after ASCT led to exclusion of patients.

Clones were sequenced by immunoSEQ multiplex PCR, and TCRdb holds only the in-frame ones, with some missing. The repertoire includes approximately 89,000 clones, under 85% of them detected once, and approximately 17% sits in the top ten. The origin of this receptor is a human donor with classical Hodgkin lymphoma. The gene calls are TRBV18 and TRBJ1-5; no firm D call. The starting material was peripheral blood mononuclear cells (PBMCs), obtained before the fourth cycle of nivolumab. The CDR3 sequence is CASSVSNQPQHF. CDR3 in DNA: TGTGCCAGCTCCGTCAGCAATCAGCCCCAGCATTTT.